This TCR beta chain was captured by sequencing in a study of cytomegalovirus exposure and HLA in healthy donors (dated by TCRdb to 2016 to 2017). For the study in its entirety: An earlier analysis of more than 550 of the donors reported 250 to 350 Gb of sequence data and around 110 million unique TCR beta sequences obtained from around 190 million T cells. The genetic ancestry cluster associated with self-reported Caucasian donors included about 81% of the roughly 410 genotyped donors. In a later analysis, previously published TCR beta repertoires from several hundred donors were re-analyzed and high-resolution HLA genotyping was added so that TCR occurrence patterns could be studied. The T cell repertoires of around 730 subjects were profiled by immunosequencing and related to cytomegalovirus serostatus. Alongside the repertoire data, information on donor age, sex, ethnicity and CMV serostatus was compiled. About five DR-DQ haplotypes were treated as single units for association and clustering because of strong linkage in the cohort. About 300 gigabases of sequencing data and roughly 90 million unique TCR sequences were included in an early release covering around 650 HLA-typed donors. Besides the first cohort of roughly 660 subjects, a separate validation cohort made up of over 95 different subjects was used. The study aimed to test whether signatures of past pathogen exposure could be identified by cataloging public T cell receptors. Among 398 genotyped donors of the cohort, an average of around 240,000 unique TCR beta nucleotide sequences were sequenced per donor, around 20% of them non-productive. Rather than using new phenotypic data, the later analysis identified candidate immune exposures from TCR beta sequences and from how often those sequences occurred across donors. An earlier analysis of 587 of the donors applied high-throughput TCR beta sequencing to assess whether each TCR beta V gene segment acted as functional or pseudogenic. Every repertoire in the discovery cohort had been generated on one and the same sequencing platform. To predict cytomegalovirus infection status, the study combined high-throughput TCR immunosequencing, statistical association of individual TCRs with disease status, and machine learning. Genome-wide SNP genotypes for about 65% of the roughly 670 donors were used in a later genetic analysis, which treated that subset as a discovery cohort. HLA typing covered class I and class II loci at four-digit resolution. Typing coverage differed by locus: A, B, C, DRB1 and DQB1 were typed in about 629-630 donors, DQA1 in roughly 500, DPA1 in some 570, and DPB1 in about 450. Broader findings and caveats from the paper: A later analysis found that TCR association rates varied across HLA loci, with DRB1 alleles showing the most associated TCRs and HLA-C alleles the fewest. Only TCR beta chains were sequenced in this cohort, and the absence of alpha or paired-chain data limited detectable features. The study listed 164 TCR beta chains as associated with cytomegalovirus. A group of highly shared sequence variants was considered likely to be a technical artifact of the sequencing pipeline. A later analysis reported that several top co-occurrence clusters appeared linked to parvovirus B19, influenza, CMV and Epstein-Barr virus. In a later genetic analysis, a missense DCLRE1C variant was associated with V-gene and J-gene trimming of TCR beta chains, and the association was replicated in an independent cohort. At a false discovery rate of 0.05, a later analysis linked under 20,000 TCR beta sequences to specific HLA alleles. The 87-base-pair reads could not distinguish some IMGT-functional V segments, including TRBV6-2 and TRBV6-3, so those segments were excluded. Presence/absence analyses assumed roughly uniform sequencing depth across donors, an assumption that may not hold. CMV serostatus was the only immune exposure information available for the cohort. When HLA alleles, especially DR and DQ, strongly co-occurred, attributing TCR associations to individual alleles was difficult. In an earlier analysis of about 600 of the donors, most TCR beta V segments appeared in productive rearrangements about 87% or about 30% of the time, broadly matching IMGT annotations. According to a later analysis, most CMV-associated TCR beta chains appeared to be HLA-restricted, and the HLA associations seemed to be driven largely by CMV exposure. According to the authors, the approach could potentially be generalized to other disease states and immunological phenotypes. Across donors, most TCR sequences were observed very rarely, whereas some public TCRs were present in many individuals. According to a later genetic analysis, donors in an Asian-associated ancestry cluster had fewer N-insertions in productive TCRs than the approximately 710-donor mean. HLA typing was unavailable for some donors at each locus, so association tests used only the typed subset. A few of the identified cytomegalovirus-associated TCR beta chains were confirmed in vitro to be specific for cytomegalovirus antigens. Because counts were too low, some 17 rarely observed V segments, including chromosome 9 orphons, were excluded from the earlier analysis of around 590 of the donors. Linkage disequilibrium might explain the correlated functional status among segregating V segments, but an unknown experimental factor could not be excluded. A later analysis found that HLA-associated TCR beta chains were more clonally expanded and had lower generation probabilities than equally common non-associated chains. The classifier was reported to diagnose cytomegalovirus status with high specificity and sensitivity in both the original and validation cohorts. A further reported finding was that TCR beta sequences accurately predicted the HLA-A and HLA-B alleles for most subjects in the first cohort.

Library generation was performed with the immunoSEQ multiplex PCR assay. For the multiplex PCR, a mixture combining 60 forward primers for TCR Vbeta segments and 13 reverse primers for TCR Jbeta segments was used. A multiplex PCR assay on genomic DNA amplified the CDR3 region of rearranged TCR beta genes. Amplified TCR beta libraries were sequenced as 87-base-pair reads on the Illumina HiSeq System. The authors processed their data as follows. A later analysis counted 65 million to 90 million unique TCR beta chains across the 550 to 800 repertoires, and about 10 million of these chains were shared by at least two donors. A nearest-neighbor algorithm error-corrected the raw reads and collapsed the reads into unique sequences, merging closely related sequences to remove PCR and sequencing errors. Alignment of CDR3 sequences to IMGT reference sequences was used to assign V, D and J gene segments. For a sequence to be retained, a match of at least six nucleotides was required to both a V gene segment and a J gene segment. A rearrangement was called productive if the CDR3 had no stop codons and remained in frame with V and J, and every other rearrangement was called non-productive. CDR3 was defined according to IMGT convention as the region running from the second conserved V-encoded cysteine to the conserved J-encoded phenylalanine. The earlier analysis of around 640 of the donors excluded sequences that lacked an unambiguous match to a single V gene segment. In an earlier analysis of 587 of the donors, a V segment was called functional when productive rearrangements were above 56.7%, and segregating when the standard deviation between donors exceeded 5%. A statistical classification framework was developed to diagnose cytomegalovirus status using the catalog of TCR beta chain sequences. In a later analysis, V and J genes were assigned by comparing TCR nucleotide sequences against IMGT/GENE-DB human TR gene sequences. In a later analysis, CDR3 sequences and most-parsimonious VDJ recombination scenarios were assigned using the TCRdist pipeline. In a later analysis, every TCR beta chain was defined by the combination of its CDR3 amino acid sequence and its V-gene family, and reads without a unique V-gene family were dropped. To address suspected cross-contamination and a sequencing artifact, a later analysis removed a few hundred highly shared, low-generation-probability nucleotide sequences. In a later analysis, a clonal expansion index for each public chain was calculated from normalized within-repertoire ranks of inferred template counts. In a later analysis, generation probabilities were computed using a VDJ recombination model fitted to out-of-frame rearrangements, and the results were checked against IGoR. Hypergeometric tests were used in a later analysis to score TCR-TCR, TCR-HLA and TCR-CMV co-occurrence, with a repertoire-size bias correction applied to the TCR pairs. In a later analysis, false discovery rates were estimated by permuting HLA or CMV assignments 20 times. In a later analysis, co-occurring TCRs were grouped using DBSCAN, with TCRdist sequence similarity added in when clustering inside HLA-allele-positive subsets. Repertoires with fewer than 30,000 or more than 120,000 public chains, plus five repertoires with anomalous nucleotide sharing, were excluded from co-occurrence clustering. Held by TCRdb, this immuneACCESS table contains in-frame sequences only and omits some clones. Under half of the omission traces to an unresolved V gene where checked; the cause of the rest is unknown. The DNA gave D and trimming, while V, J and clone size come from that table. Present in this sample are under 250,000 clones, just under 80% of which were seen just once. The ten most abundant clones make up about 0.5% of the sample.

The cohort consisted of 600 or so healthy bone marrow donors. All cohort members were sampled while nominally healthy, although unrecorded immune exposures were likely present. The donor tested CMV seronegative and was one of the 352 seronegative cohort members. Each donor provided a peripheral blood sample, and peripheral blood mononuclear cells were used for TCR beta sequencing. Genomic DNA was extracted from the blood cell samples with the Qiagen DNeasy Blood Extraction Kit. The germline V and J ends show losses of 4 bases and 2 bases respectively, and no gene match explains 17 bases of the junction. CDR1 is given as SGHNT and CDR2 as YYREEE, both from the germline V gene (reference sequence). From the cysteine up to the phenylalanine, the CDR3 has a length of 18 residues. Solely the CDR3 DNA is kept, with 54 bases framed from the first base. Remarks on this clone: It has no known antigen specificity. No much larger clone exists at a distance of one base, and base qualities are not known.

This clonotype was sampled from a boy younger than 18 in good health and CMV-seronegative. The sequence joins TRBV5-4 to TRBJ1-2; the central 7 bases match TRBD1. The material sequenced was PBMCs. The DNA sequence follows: TGTGCCAGCAGCCCAGAATTCCTCCGGGACAGCGTGAACTATGGCTACACCTTC. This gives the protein CASSPEFLRDSVNYGYTF. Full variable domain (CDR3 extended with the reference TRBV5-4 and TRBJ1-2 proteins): ETGVTQSPTHLIKTRGQQVTLRCSSQSGHNTVSWYQQALGQGPQFIFQYYREEENGRGNFPPRFSGLQFPNYSSELNVNALELDDSALYLCASSPEFLRDSVNYGYTFGSGTRLTVV.